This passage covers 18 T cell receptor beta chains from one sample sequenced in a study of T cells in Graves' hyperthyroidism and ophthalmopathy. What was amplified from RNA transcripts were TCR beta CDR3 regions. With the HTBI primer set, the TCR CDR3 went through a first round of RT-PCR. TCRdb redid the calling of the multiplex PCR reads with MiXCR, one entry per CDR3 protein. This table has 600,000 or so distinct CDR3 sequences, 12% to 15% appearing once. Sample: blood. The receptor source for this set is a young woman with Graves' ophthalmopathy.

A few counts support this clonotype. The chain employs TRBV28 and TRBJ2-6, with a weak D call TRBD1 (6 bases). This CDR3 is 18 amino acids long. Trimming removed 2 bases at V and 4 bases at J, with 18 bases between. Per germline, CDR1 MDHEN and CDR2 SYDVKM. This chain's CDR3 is CASSLPLINRAGANVLTF. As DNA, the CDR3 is TGTGCCAGCAGTTTACCCCTAATCAACAGGGCCGGGGCCAACGTCCTGACTTTC.

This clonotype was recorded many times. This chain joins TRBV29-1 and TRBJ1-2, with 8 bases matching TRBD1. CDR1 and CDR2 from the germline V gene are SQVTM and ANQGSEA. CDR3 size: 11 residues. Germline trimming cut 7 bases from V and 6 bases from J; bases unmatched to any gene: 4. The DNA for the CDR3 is TGCAGCGCTGGACAGGGTGATGGCTACACCTTC. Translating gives CSAGQGDGYTF.

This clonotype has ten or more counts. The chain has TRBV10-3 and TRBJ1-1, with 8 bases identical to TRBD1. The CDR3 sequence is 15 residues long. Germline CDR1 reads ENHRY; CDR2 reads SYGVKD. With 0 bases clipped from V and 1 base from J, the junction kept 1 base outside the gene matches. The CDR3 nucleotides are TGTGCCATCAGTGAGTCGGGGACAGGGAACACTGAAGCTTTCTTT. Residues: CAISESGTGNTEAFF.

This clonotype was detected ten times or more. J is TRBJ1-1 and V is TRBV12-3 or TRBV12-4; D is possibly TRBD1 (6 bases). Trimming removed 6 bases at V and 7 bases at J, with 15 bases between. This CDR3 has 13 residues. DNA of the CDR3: TGTGCCAGCAGCCAGGGGTACAGAATTGAAGCTTTCTTT. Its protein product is CASSQGYRIEAFF.

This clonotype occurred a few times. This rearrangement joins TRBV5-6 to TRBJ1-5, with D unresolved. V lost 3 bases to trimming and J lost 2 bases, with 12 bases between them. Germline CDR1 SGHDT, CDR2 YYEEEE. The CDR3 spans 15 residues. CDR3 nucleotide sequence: TGTGCCAGCAGCTCCCGCGGAAGGGGCAATCAGCCCCAGCATTTT. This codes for CASSSRGRGNQPQHF.

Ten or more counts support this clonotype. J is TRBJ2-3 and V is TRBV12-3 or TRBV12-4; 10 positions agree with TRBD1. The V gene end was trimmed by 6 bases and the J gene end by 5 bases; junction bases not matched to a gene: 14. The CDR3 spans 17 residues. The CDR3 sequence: CASRPPRTGGIEDTQYF. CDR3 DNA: TGTGCCAGCAGACCCCCCCGGACAGGGGGTATTGAAGATACGCAGTATTTT.

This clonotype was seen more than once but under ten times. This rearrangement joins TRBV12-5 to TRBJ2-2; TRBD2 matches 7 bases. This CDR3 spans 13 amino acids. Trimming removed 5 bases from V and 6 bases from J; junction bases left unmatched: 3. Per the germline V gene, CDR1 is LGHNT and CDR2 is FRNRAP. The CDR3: CASGTSAAGELFF. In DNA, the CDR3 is TGTGCTAGTGGTACTAGCGCTGCCGGGGAGCTGTTTTTT.

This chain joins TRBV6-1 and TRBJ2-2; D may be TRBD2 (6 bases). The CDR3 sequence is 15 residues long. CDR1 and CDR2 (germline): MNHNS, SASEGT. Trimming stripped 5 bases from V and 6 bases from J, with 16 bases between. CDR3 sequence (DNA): TGTGCCAGCAGTCCGACTAGTGGAGCGGCCGGGGAGCTGTTTTTT. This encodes CASSPTSGAAGELFF.

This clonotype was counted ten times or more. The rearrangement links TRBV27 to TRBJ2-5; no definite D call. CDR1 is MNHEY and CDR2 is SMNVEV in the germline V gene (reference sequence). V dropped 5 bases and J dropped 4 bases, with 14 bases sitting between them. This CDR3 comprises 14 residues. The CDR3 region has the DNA TGTGCCAGCAGTACGACAATCCTCGGAGAGACCCAGTACTTC. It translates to CASSTTILGETQYF.

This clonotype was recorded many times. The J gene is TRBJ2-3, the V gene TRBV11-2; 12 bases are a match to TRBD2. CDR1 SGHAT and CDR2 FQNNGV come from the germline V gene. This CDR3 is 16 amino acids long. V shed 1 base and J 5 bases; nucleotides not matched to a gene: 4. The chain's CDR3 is CASSLVTGLAGDTQYF. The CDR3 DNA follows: TGTGCCAGCAGCTTAGTGACGGGACTAGCGGGAGATACGCAGTATTTT.

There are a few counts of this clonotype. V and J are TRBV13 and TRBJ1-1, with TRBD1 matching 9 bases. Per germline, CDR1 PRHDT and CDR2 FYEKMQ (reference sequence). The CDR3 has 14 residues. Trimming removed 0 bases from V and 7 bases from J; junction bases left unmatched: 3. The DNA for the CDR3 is TGTGCCAGCAGCTTAGGACAGGGGGCTGGTGAAGCTTTCTTT. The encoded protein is CASSLGQGAGEAFF.

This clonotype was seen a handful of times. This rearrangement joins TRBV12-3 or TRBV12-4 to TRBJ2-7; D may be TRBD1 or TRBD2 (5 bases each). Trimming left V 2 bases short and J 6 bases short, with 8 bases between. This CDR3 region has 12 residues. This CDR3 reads CASSLIGTEQYF. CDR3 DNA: TGTGCCAGCAGTTTAATTGGGACCGAGCAGTACTTC.

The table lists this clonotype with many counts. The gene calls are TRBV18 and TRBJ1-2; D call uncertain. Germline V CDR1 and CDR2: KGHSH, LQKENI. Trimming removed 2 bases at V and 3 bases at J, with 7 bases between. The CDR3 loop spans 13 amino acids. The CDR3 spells CASSPVADYGYTF. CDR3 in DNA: TGTGCCAGCTCACCAGTGGCAGACTATGGCTACACCTTC.

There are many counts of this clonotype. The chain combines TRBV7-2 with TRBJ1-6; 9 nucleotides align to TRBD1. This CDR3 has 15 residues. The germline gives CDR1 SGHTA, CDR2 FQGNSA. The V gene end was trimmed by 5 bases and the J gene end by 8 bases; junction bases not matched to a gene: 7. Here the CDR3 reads CASSKRTGDHSPLHF. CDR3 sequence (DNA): TGTGCCAGCAGCAAAAGGACAGGGGATCATTCACCCCTCCACTTT.

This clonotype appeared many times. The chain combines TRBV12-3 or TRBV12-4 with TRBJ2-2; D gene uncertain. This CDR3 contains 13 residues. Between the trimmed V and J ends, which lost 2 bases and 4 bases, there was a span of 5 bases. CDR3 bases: TGTGCCAGCAGTTTATGGGGCACCGGGGAGCTGTTTTTT. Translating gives CASSLWGTGELFF.

The CDR3 DNA reads TGTGCCACCAGTGAAGGGTCAGGGACGGAGACCCAGTACTTC. Protein sequence: CATSEGSGTETQYF. The V gene is TRBV24-1, the J gene TRBJ2-5, with D perhaps being TRBD1 or TRBD2 (5 bases each). CDR3 length: 14 amino acids. CDR1 is KGHDR, CDR2 SFDVKD, per germline. Trimming took off 4 bases at V and 5 bases at J, with 13 bases between the two ends.

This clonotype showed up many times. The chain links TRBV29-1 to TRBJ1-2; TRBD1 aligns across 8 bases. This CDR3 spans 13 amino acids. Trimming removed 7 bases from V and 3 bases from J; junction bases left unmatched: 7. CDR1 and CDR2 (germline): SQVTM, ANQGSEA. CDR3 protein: CSAGQGSDYGYTF. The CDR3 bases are TGCAGCGCTGGACAGGGTAGTGACTATGGCTACACCTTC. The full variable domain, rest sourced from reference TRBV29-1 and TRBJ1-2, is SAVISQKPSRDICQRGTSLTIQCQVDSQVTMMFWYRQQPGQSLTLIATANQGSEATYESGFVIDKFPISRPNLTFSTLTVSNMSPEDSSIYLCSAGQGSDYGYTFGSGTRLTVV.

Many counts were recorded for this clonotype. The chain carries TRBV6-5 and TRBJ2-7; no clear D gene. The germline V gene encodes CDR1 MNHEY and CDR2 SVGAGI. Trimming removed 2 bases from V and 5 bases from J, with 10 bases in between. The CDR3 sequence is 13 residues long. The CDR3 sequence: CASSYSRFDEQYF. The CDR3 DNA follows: TGTGCCAGCAGTTACAGCAGGTTCGACGAGCAGTACTTC.